Shown below are 18 T cell receptor beta chains from a single sample sequenced in a study of cytomegalovirus exposure and HLA in healthy donors. Amplification used 60 Vbeta primers and 13 Jbeta primers. Generated by immunoSEQ multiplex PCR, the TCRdb table keeps only in-frame clones and is missing some. The table shows roughly 180,000 clones, with around 80% occurring only once. The specimen was PBMCs. These receptors were taken from a man aged 35 to 55 in good health and CMV-seronegative.

This clone was seen just once. V is TRBV19 and J is TRBJ2-7, with 9 bases that match TRBD2. The CDR3 is 17 amino acids. Trimming cost V 0 bases and J 2 bases; bases outside gene matches: 8. The V gene's germline CDR1 is LNHDA and CDR2 SQIVND (reference sequence). CDR3 DNA sequence: TGTGCCAGTAGTATAGAGGGAGGAGCGGGAGGAGCCTACGAGCAGTACTTC. This codes for CASSIEGGAGGAYEQYF.

CDR3 nucleotides: TGTGCCAGCAGCGTAAACATTGCTAACTATGGCTACACCTTC. Translated, it gives CASSVNIANYGYTF. The chain couples TRBV9 to TRBJ1-2; D is unclear. The CDR3 length is 14 residues. Germline V gene sequence: CDR1 SGDLS, CDR2 YYNGEE. V lost 1 base, J lost 0 bases, and 7 bases lay in between.

The rearrangement links TRBV23-1 to TRBJ2-7, with 12 bases identical to TRBD1. TRBV23-1 is annotated as an ORF whose role is uncertain. The CDR3 has 19 residues. V was clipped by 2 bases and J by 3 bases; unmatched bases: 14. The CDR3 nucleotides read TGCGCCAGCAGTCAAGGGGACAGGGGGCTGGGCGATCCCTGCTACGAGCAGTACTTC. This codes for CASSQGDRGLGDPCYEQYF.

The V call is TRBV7-8, the J call TRBJ2-2, with D possibly TRBD1 on 6 matching bases. CDR1 is SGHVS and CDR2 is FQNEAQ in the germline V gene. Trimming stripped 2 bases from V and 2 bases from J, with 12 bases between. The CDR3 runs to 16 residues. In DNA, the CDR3 is TGTGCCAGCAGCTTATCCCAGGGGATAAACACCGGGGAGCTGTTTTTT. Protein sequence: CASSLSQGINTGELFF.

The chain recombines TRBV5-1 with TRBJ2-2, with a tentative D call TRBD1 (5 bases). The V gene's germline CDR1 is SGHRS and CDR2 YFSETQ. Between the trimmed V and J ends, which lost 4 bases and 5 bases, there was a span of 15 bases. This CDR3 has 15 residues. CDR3 DNA sequence: TGCGCCAGCAGCGTGTGGGGCCCCGGGACCGGGGAGCTGTTTTTT. It yields the protein CASSVWGPGTGELFF.

The chain recombines TRBV2 with TRBJ1-4, with TRBD1 identical over 8 bases. The CDR3 loop spans 16 amino acids. CDR1 and CDR2 from the germline V gene are SNHLY and FYNNEI. V lost 4 bases to trimming and J lost 0 bases; unmatched junction nucleotides: 4. The CDR3 DNA is TGTGCCAGCAGTGCGGGACAGGCAACAACTAATGAAAAACTGTTTTTT. It codes for CASSAGQATTNEKLFF.

The genes are TRBV9 and TRBJ2-1; TRBD2 aligns across 8 bases. Per germline, CDR1 SGDLS and CDR2 YYNGEE. The length of the CDR3 is 16 residues. V was pared by 6 bases and J by 9 bases, with 17 bases of the junction left unmatched. The CDR3 is CASTPGWRGAAGEQFF. The CDR3 bases are TGTGCCAGCACCCCTGGTTGGCGGGGGGCCGCGGGTGAGCAGTTCTTC.

The J gene is TRBJ1-2, the V gene TRBV18; D is uncertain. The CDR3 runs 13 residues. CDR1 and CDR2 from the germline V gene are KGHSH and LQKENI. V dropped 6 bases and J dropped 8 bases, with 16 bases sitting between them. The CDR3: CASSPSSEVGYTF. The CDR3 DNA sequence: TGTGCCAGCTCTCCCTCTTCGGAGGTGGGCTACACCTTC.

The chain has TRBV6-1 and TRBJ2-7; D may be TRBD2 (6 bases). The length of the CDR3 is 12 residues. The V end lost 7 bases, the J end lost 4 bases, and 11 bases lay between the germline ends. In germline, CDR1 is MNHNS, CDR2 SASEGT. The chain's CDR3 is CASTPGRYEQYF. Written as DNA, the CDR3 is TGTGCCAGCACCCCAGGGAGGTACGAGCAGTACTTC.

The chain joins TRBV29-1 to TRBJ1-2, with a tentative D call TRBD1 (6 bases). Per the germline V gene, CDR1 is SQVTM and CDR2 is ANQGSEA. This CDR3 region has 12 residues. V dropped 2 bases and J dropped 3 bases, with 7 bases sitting between them. The CDR3 DNA follows: TGCAGCGTTGAACAGGGGTACTATGGCTACACCTTC. Protein product: CSVEQGYYGYTF.

CDR3 sequence reads: CASSLGGQGGELFF. As DNA, the CDR3 is TGTGCCAGCAGCTTGGGGGGGCAAGGCGGGGAGCTGTTTTTT. The gene calls are TRBV5-4 and TRBJ2-2, with a weak D call TRBD1 (6 bases). CDR1 is SGHNT, CDR2 YYREEE, per germline (reference sequence). The CDR3 sequence is 14 residues long. Trimming took 0 bases from V and 7 from J, leaving 10 bases between them.

V usage is TRBV4-2 and J usage is TRBJ2-2, with a weak D call TRBD1 (6 bases). Germline CDR1 reads LGHNA; CDR2 reads YNFKEQ. V lost 3 bases, J lost 3 bases, and 23 bases lay in between. The CDR3 has 19 amino acids. Here the CDR3 DNA reads TGTGCCAGCAGCCATCCCGGGACACTCATGCTTTCGGACACCGGGGAGCTGTTTTTT. Its protein is CASSHPGTLMLSDTGELFF.

The rearrangement uses TRBV19 and TRBJ1-2, with TRBD1 as a possible D gene (6 bases). This CDR3 has 15 residues. Between the trimmed V and J ends, which lost 3 bases and 6 bases, there was a span of 17 bases. Germline values: CDR1 LNHDA, CDR2 SQIVND (reference sequence). The CDR3 spells CASSIFSRGYDGYTF. The DNA of the CDR3 is TGTGCCAGTAGTATCTTCAGTAGGGGGTACGATGGCTACACCTTC.

J is TRBJ2-7 and V is TRBV9, with TRBD1 matching over 9 bases. Per the germline V gene, CDR1 is SGDLS and CDR2 is YYNGEE. J gave up 4 bases and V 4 bases, and 6 bases lay outside the gene matches. The CDR3 runs 14 residues. For the CDR3, the DNA is TGTGCCAGCAGCTTAGGGACAGGGATGTACGAGCAGTACTTC. Translation: CASSLGTGMYEQYF.

This chain links TRBV7-6 with TRBJ1-2, with 8 bases identical to TRBD1. V lost 2 bases, J lost 6 bases, and 5 bases stayed unmatched. Germline V gives CDR1 SGHVS, CDR2 FNYEAQ. CDR3 length: 14 residues. The CDR3 loop reads CASSLFGGQDGYTF. CDR3 bases: TGTGCCAGCAGCTTATTCGGGGGACAGGATGGCTACACCTTC. The full variable domain, in which reference TRBV7-6 and TRBJ1-2 provide the parts outside the CDR3, is GAGVSQSPRYKVTKRGQDVALRCDPISGHVSLYWYRQALGQGPEFLTYFNYEAQQDKSGLPNDRFSAERPEGSISTLTIQRTEQRDSAMYRCASSLFGGQDGYTFGSGTRLTVV.

The V gene is TRBV30, the J gene TRBJ1-1; the match to TRBD1 covers 9 bases. J lost 3 bases, V lost 7 bases, and 3 bases had no gene match. In germline, CDR1 is GTSNPN, CDR2 SVGIG (reference sequence). The CDR3 is made up of 12 amino acids. Here the CDR3 DNA reads TGTGCCTCGACAGGGGGGGACACTGAAGCTTTCTTT. It encodes CASTGGDTEAFF.

The chain couples TRBV7-2 to TRBJ1-2; no firm D call. Germline lookup yields CDR1 SGHTA and CDR2 FQGNSA. The CDR3 has 14 amino acids. The V and J ends lost 2 bases and 6 bases respectively, with 13 bases between them. The CDR3 DNA is TGTGCCAGCAGCTTAAGCTGGCTCGGGGATGGCTACACCTTC. Amino acids: CASSLSWLGDGYTF.

The chain couples TRBV5-4 to TRBJ2-1; a possible D gene is TRBD1 (6 bases). Germline loops: CDR1 SGHNT, CDR2 YYREEE (reference sequence). Trimming cost V 4 bases and J 6 bases, with 14 bases left between them. The CDR3 consists of 14 residues. In DNA, the CDR3 is TGTGCCAGCAGCCCCCCGGCAGGGGCCAATGAGCAGTTCTTC. Translated, it gives CASSPPAGANEQFF.